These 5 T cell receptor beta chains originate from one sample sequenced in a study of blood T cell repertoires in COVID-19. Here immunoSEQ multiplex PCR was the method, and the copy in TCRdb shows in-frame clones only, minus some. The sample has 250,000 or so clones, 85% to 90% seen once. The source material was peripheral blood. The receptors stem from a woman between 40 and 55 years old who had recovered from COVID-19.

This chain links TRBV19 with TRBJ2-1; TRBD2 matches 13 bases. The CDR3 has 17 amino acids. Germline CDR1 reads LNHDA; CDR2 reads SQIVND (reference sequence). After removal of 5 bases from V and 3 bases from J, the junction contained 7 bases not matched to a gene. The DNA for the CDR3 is TGTGCCAGTAGTTTTACTGGACTAGCGGGGGACTACAATGAGCAGTTCTTC. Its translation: CASSFTGLAGDYNEQFF. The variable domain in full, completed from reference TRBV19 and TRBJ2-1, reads DGGITQSPKYLFRKEGQNVTLSCEQNLNHDAMYWYRQDPGQGLRLIYYSQIVNDFQKGDIAEGYSVSREKKESFPLTVTSAQKNPTAFYLCASSFTGLAGDYNEQFFGPGTRLTVL.

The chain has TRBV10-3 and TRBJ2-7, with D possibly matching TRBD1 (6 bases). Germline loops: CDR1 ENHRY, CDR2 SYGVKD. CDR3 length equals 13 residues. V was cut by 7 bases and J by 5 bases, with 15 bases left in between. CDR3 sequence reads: CAITRAGADEQYF. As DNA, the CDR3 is TGTGCCATCACTAGGGCAGGGGCGGACGAGCAGTACTTC.

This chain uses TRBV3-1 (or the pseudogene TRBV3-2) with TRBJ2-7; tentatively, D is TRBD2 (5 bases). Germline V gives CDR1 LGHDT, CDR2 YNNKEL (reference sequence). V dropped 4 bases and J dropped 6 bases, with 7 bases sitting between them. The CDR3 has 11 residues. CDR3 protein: CASSRAGEQYF. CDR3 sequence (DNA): TGTGCCAGCAGCCGGGCGGGCGAGCAGTACTTC.

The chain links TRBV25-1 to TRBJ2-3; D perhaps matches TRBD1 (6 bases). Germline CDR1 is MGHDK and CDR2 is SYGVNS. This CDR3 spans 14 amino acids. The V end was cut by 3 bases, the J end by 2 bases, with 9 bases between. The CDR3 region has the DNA TGTGCCAGCAGTGATACGGGACACACAGATACGCAGTATTTT. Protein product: CASSDTGHTDTQYF.

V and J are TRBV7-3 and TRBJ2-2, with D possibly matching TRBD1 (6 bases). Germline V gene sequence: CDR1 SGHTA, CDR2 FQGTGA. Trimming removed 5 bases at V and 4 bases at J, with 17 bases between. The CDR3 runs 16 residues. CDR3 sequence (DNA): TGTGCCAGCAGCAAAGGTCCCAGGGGCGGCACCGGGGAGCTGTTTTTT. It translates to CASSKGPRGGTGELFF.